This TCR beta chain was captured by sequencing in a study of T-cell reconstitution after alpha-beta-depleted transplantation in children. This clonotype was observed a few times. Library preparation (for TCRbeta) was performed with unique molecular identifiers. TCRdb reanalysed the PCR reads using MiXCR and keeps one entry per CDR3 protein. The sample includes around 380,000 distinct CDR3 sequences, 11% seen only once; the top ten take roughly 5.5%. CDR3 size: 12 residues. Germline CDR1 is SQVTM and CDR2 is ANQGSEA. After removal of 7 bases from V and 1 base from J, the junction contained 0 bases not matched to a gene.

This receptor was identified in a human donor who donated a stem cell graft to a child with acute myeloid leukemia. The sequenced sample was PBMCs from the stem cell graft donor, obtained from the stem cell graft. The chain joins TRBV29-1 to TRBJ2-2; 7 bases map to TRBD1. The CDR3 nucleotides are TGCAGCGGGACAGGGAACACCGGGGAGCTGTTTTTT. This gives the protein CSGTGNTGELFF.